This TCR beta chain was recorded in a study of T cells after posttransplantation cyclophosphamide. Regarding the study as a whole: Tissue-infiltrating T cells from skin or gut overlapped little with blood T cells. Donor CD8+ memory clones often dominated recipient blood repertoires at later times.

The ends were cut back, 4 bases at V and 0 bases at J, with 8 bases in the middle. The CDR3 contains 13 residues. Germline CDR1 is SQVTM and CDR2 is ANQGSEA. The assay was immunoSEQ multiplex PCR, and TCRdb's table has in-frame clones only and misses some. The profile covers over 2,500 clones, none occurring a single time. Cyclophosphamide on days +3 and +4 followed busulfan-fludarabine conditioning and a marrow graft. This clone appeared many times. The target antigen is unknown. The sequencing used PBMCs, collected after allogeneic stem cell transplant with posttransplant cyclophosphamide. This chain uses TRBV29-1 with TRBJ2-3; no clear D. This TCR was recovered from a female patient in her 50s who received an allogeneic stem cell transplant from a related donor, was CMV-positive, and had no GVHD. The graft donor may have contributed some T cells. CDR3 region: CSVVGSSTDTQYF. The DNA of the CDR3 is TGCAGCGTTGTAGGGTCTAGCACAGATACGCAGTATTTT.